These T cell receptor beta chains were read from a single sample in a study of low-dose radiotherapy and immunotherapy resistance in tumors. TCRdb ran MiXCR on the reads and lists one entry per CDR3 protein. The sample has around 100,000 distinct CDR3 sequences, approximately 22% seen once. Material: PBMCs, obtained after low-dose radiotherapy plus immunotherapy. The receptors were sampled from a female donor with ovarian cancer. Each CDR3 is given with its conserved first and last residue. D genes are given only for firm matches. Clone size is given as how often the clone was seen (once, few, many) or a class if it is expanded.

V gene: TRBV20-1; J gene: TRBJ2-5; D gene: .; clone size: many; CDR3 protein: CSAREPPRGWQETQYF; CDR3 DNA: TGCAGTGCTAGAGAACCTCCCCGCGGGTGGCAAGAGACCCAGTACTTC
V gene: TRBV20-1; J gene: TRBJ2-1; D gene: .; clone size: few; CDR3 protein: CSASDRVGPHNEQFF; CDR3 DNA: TGCAGTGCTAGTGACCGAGTGGGGCCCCACAATGAGCAGTTCTTC
V gene: TRBV10-3; J gene: TRBJ2-1; D gene: .; clone size: few; CDR3 protein: CAISDPDWGYEQFF; CDR3 DNA: TGTGCCATCAGTGACCCCGACTGGGGCTATGAGCAGTTCTTC
V gene: TRBV3-1; J gene: TRBJ2-5; D gene: .; clone size: few; CDR3 protein: CASGRTGTGQETQYF; CDR3 DNA: TGTGCCAGCGGCCGGACCGGGACCGGCCAAGAGACCCAGTACTTC
V gene: TRBV7-2; J gene: TRBJ1-6; D gene: TRBD1; clone size: many; CDR3 protein: CASSLGTGTGRSPLHF; CDR3 DNA: TGTGCCAGCAGCTTAGGTACCGGGACAGGGCGTTCACCCCTCCACTTT
V gene: TRBV6-6; J gene: TRBJ1-1; D gene: .; clone size: many; CDR3 protein: CASSTTGLNTEAFF; CDR3 DNA: TGTGCCAGCAGTACGACAGGCCTGAACACTGAAGCTTTCTTT
V gene: TRBV18; J gene: TRBJ1-2; D gene: .; clone size: many; CDR3 protein: CASSPTENYGYTF; CDR3 DNA: TGTGCCAGCAGTCCGACAGAGAACTATGGCTACACCTTC
V gene: TRBV5-1; J gene: TRBJ2-1; D gene: .; clone size: many; CDR3 protein: CASSLGGLLSGGRRYNEQFF; CDR3 DNA: TGCGCCAGCAGTCTCGGGGGCCTGTTGTCTGGAGGCCGCCGATACAATGAGCAGTTCTTC
V gene: TRBV11-2; J gene: TRBJ2-6; D gene: .; clone size: many; CDR3 protein: CASSLFRELLSGANVLTF; CDR3 DNA: TGTGCCAGCAGCTTATTTCGGGAGCTACTCTCTGGGGCCAACGTCCTGACTTTC
V gene: TRBV4-3; J gene: TRBJ1-3; D gene: TRBD1; clone size: many; CDR3 protein: CASSQDIPGGHGSGNTIYF; CDR3 DNA: TGCGCCAGCAGCCAGGACATTCCAGGGGGCCACGGATCTGGAAACACCATATATTTT
V gene: TRBV20-1; J gene: TRBJ1-2; D gene: .; clone size: many; CDR3 protein: CSARDFRDYGYTF; CDR3 DNA: TGCAGTGCTAGAGATTTCCGGGACTATGGCTACACCTTC
V gene: TRBV7-2; J gene: TRBJ2-1; D gene: .; clone size: many; CDR3 protein: CASSLVGGEQFF; CDR3 DNA: TGTGCCAGCAGCTTAGTCGGGGGTGAGCAGTTCTTC
V gene: TRBV19; J gene: TRBJ2-2; D gene: .; clone size: many; CDR3 protein: CASSIKSGELFF; CDR3 DNA: TGTGCCAGTAGTATAAAAAGCGGGGAGCTGTTTTTT